The TCR beta chain under discussion was sequenced for a study of blood T cell repertoires in COVID-19. Study context: Samples came from the United States, Italy and Spain, spanning acute and convalescent COVID-19.

Produced via immunoSEQ multiplex PCR; TCRdb's table is partial and in-frame only. The profile shows 250,000 to 350,000 clones, about 91% of them singletons. The V end lost 3 bases, the J end lost 8 bases, and 25 bases lay between the germline ends. The CDR3 covers 18 residues. Germline loops: CDR1 MDHEN, CDR2 SYDVKM. Source material: peripheral blood. V gene TRBV28 combines with J gene TRBJ1-4; maybe TRBD1 (5 bases). This clonotype was sampled from a woman aged 60-70 years with acute or convalescent COVID-19. Here the CDR3 DNA reads TGTGCCAGCAGTTTGATTTTCCGAGTAGGACAACGTGGAGAAAAACTGTTTTTT. Translation: CASSLIFRVGQRGEKLFF. Variable domain in full (rest from reference TRBV28 and TRBJ1-4): DVKVTQSSRYLVKRTGEKVFLECVQDMDHENMFWYRQDPGLGLRLIYFSYDVKMKEKGDIPEGYSVSREKKERFSLILESASTNQTSMYLCASSLIFRVGQRGEKLFFGSGTQLSVL.